A single sample is the source of the 19 T cell receptor beta chains below, sequenced in a study of radiotherapy plus CTLA-4 blockade in lung cancer. The protocol was immunoSEQ multiplex PCR, while the TCRdb copy is restricted to in-frame clones and leaves out a portion. The sample shows approximately 77,000 clones, roughly 79% of them seen only once. The sample here was peripheral blood, taken from a patient treated with radiotherapy plus ipilimumab. The source of these receptors is a human donor with non-small cell lung cancer whose response to radiotherapy plus ipilimumab could not be evaluated. Some clones in this sample may be carry-over from other donors' samples.

This clone showed up just a few times. This chain uses TRBV2 with TRBJ1-5; maybe TRBD1 (6 bases). V was pared by 11 bases and J by 2 bases, with 16 bases between. Germline loops: CDR1 SNHLY, CDR2 FYNNEI. The CDR3 sequence is 14 residues long. This CDR3 reads CASRGGRGNQPQHF. The CDR3, as DNA: TGTGCCTCTCGCGGGGGGCGCGGCAATCAGCCCCAGCATTTT.

This rearrangement joins TRBV19 to TRBJ1-1; 7 bases map to TRBD1. V lost 8 bases to trimming and J lost 5 bases; unmatched junction nucleotides: 8. Germline assignment: CDR1 LNHDA and CDR2 SQIVND (reference sequence). The CDR3 contains 13 residues. The CDR3 loop is CASRDDRETEAFF. CDR3 coding DNA: TGTGCCAGTCGGGACGACAGGGAGACTGAAGCTTTCTTT.

The CDR3 DNA is TGTGCCAGCGGGGGAAGCGGGGGGATCCCAGATACGCAGTATTTT. Its protein product is CASGGSGGIPDTQYF. The chain couples TRBV2 to TRBJ2-3; the match to TRBD2 covers 9 bases. This CDR3 is built from 15 residues. Germline CDR1 is SNHLY and CDR2 is FYNNEI. V trimming: 8 bases; J trimming: 4 bases; junction bases outside the gene matches: 10.

V is TRBV11-2 and J is TRBJ2-3, with D hard to call. Germline CDR1 and CDR2: SGHAT and FQNNGV. V lost 3 bases, J lost 2 bases, and 12 bases lay in between. CDR3 length: 15 residues. The CDR3 sequence is CASSFSGTNTDTQYF. Written as DNA, the CDR3 is TGTGCCAGCAGCTTCAGTGGAACTAACACAGATACGCAGTATTTT.

The chain is built from TRBV7-8 and TRBJ1-2, with 9 bases lining up with TRBD1. The CDR3 has 15 residues. Germline-derived CDR1 and CDR2 are SGHVS and FQNEAQ. The J segment lost 6 bases and the V segment lost 4 bases, leaving 9 bases of the junction unmatched. For the CDR3, the DNA is TGTGCCAGCAGCTCCCACATGACAGGGGGGGATGGCTACACCTTC. Amino acids: CASSSHMTGGDGYTF.

This chain connects TRBV4-3 to TRBJ2-7, with a tentative D call TRBD1 (6 bases). The CDR3 has 15 residues. The V gene's germline CDR1 is LGHNA and CDR2 YSLEER. Trimming took off 0 bases at V and 5 bases at J, with 14 bases between the two ends. CDR3 in amino acids: CASSQDQGRDNEQYF. The CDR3, as DNA: TGCGCCAGCAGCCAAGATCAAGGCCGGGACAACGAGCAGTACTTC.

CDR3 sequence: CASSPQGGGPTFEQYF. The CDR3 DNA reads TGTGCCAGCTCACCACAGGGGGGGGGCCCCACCTTCGAGCAGTACTTC. The chain joins TRBV18 to TRBJ2-7, with D possibly TRBD2 on 7 matching bases. CDR3 size: 16 residues. V shed 1 base and J shed 6 bases, with 19 bases lying between them. Per germline, CDR1 KGHSH and CDR2 LQKENI.

The V gene is TRBV14, the J gene TRBJ2-1; D call uncertain. The germline CDR1 and CDR2 sequences are SGHDN and FVKESK. The CDR3 loop spans 13 amino acids. The V end was cut by 3 bases, the J end by 3 bases, with 6 bases between. As DNA, the CDR3 is TGTGCCAGCAGCCACCTTAACTACAATGAGCAGTTCTTC. Translating it yields CASSHLNYNEQFF.

V is TRBV4-3 and J is TRBJ2-2, with 7 nucleotides matching TRBD1. Per germline, CDR1 LGHNA and CDR2 YSLEER. Trimming at V came to 8 bases and at J to 4 bases, leaving 13 bases not matched to a gene. This CDR3 contains 16 residues. The CDR3 sequence: CASQTERTGVTGELFF. DNA for the CDR3: TGCGCCAGCCAAACCGAGAGAACAGGGGTCACCGGGGAGCTGTTTTTT.

The gene calls are TRBV15 and TRBJ2-1, with D maybe TRBD1 (6 bases). The germline V and J ends were trimmed by 3 bases and 1 base, with 10 bases remaining between them. This CDR3 has 15 residues. The germline V gene encodes CDR1 LNHNV and CDR2 YYDKDF (reference sequence). CDR3 residues: CATSRGAGSYNEQFF. CDR3 DNA: TGTGCCACCAGCAGGGGGGCAGGTTCCTACAATGAGCAGTTCTTC.

The rearrangement links TRBV7-2 to TRBJ2-2, with unresolved D. With 4 bases removed from V and 6 bases from J, the gap between germline ends came to 12 bases. The CDR3 length is 14 residues. The V gene's germline CDR1 is SGHTA and CDR2 FQGNSA. The CDR3 protein is CASSYSSVAGELFF. The CDR3 bases are TGTGCCAGCAGCTACTCTTCCGTCGCCGGGGAGCTGTTTTTT.

The chain links TRBV5-1 to TRBJ1-1, with D uncertain. Germline CDR1 and CDR2: SGHRS and YFSETQ. Trimming shortened V by 4 bases and J by 3 bases, and 13 bases separated the two germline ends. This CDR3 contains 14 residues. CDR3 nucleotide sequence: TGCGCCAGCAGCCAGAGAACAGCGGACACTGAAGCTTTCTTT. This sequence encodes CASSQRTADTEAFF.

The chain is built from TRBV10-3 and TRBJ1-1; D remains ambiguous. The CDR3 length is 13 residues. V was cut by 2 bases and J by 1 base, with 5 bases left in between. Germline assignment: CDR1 ENHRY and CDR2 SYGVKD. CDR3 protein: CAISERGNTEAFF. The DNA for the CDR3 is TGTGCCATCAGTGAGCGGGGGAACACTGAAGCTTTCTTT.

The chain uses TRBV4-1 and TRBJ1-4; 7 nucleotides line up with TRBD1. This CDR3 has 16 residues. V was clipped by 0 bases and J by 7 bases; unmatched bases: 8. In germline, CDR1 is MGHRA, CDR2 YSYEKL. The CDR3 DNA follows: TGCGCCAGCAGCCAAGAAGAGGGGGCCCACTTTGAAAAACTGTTTTTT. Protein product: CASSQEEGAHFEKLFF.

This clone occurred a few times. This chain links TRBV5-1 with TRBJ2-1, with D hard to call. The CDR3 runs 12 residues. Germline V lookup: CDR1 SGHRS, CDR2 YFSETQ. Trimming pared 0 bases from V and 7 bases from J, leaving 5 bases between. The CDR3 nucleotides read TGCGCCAGCAGCTTGGTTCTTAATGAGCAGTTCTTC. Amino acids: CASSLVLNEQFF. Full variable domain (remainder filled in from reference TRBV5-1 and TRBJ2-1): KAGVTQTPRYLIKTRGQQVTLSCSPISGHRSVSWYQQTPGQGLQFLFEYFSETQRNKGNFPGRFSGRQFSNSRSEMNVSTLELGDSALYLCASSLVLNEQFFGPGTRLTVL.

This rearrangement joins TRBV10-3 to TRBJ1-6, with 8 bases that match TRBD1. This CDR3 is built from 14 residues. Germline CDR1 and CDR2: ENHRY and SYGVKD. The J segment lost 10 bases and the V segment lost 6 bases, leaving 8 bases of the junction unmatched. This CDR3 reads CAISPDRAGSPLHF. Written as DNA, the CDR3 is TGTGCCATCAGCCCGGACAGGGCAGGATCACCCCTCCACTTT.

This sequence joins TRBV29-1 and TRBJ1-2, with D possibly matching TRBD1 (6 bases). The ends were cut back, 0 bases at V and 3 bases at J, with 17 bases in the middle. CDR1 and CDR2 from the germline V gene are SQVTM and ANQGSEA. This CDR3 region has 16 residues. CDR3 residues: CSVEDLIPPGDYGYTF. For the CDR3, the DNA is TGCAGCGTTGAAGATCTTATCCCGCCAGGGGACTATGGCTACACCTTC.

This chain links TRBV28 with TRBJ1-2, with 8 bases identical to TRBD1. This CDR3 is 15 amino acids long. The junction had 14 bases not matched to a gene; V was cut back by 6 bases and J by 8 bases. The V gene's germline CDR1 is MDHEN and CDR2 SYDVKM. CDR3 coding DNA: TGTGCCAGCAGCCCCCCTACCAGGGGGCGAGGAGGCTACACCTTC. Amino acids: CASSPPTRGRGGYTF.

V is TRBV19 and J is TRBJ2-2, with D possibly TRBD2 on 6 matching bases. CDR1 is LNHDA, CDR2 SQIVND, per germline (reference sequence). Trimming left V 4 bases short and J 3 bases short, with 12 bases between. The CDR3 is 15 residues long. CDR3 DNA sequence: TGTGCCAGTAGTAAGGGGCCGGGGGACACCGGGGAGCTGTTTTTT. Translation: CASSKGPGDTGELFF.